The sequence of this T cell receptor beta chain was determined in a study of PD-1 blockade in classical Hodgkin lymphoma. Overall study context: Patients were administered nivolumab (3 mg/kg intravenously) every 2 weeks.

In regard to this clone: What it binds is unknown.

Assay: immunoSEQ multiplex PCR; the TCRdb copy retains only in-frame clones and omits some. This repertoire shows around 40,000 clones, approximately 78% found once; its top ten account for 13%. Every patient was affected by relapse after autologous stem cell transplantation, while exposure to brentuximab vedotin was not uniform. Patients' outcomes at their best amounted to complete response, partial response or progressive disease. The CDR3 spans 13 residues. V gave up 6 bases and J gave up 4 bases, with 12 bases separating them. Germline V gives CDR1 MNHNY, CDR2 SVGAGI (reference sequence). Whole-study results and caveats: TCR diversity rose significantly by C4D1 in CD4+ but not CD8+ cells.

The gene calls are TRBV6-6 and TRBJ2-5, with D perhaps matching TRBD1 or TRBD2 (6 bases each). The receptor was derived from a human donor with classical Hodgkin lymphoma. The sequencing here drew on peripheral blood mononuclear cells (PBMCs), taken at baseline. CDR3 residues: CASRRGGRETQYF. The CDR3 bases are TGTGCCAGCAGACGAGGGGGGAGAGAGACCCAGTACTTC.